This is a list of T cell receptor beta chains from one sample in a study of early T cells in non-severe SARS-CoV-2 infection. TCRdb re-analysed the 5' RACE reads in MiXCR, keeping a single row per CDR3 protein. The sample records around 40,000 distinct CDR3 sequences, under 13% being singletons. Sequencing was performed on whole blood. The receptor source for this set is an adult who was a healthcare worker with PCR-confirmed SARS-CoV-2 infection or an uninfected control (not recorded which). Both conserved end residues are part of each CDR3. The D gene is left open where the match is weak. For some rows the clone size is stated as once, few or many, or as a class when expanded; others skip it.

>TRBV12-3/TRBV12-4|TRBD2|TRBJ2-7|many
TGTGCCAGCAGTTGGGGACCAACTAGCGTCTCCTACGAGCAGTACTTC
CASSWGPTSVSYEQYF
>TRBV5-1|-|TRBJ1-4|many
TGCGCCAGCAGCCTAGGAATTGCAACTAATGAAAAACTGTTTTTT
CASSLGIATNEKLFF
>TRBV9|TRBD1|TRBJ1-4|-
TGTGCCAGCAGCGTAGCAGGAGACAGGGGTCTTGAAAAACTGTTTTTT
CASSVAGDRGLEKLFF
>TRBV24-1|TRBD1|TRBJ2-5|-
TGTGCCACCGCAAGACAGGGGGCGTCGGAGACCCAGTACTTC
CATARQGASETQYF
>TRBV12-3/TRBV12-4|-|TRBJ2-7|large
TGTGCCAGCAGTTTCCGGGATCTACGCTACGAGCAGTACTTC
CASSFRDLRYEQYF
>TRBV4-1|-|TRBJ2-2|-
TGCGCCAGCAGCCAATTTGACGGCGGGGAGCTGTTTTTT
CASSQFDGGELFF
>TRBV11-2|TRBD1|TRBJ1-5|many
TGTGCCAGCAGCTTAGCAGGGGGCGGGCAGCCCCAGCATTTT
CASSLAGGGQPQHF
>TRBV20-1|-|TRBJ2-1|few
TGCAGTGCTCACCGGGAAACCCGGAATGAGCAGTTCTTC
CSAHRETRNEQFF
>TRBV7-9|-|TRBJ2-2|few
TGTGCCAGCATCGAAACTAGGACAAAAACGAACACCGGGGAGCTGTTTTTT
CASIETRTKTNTGELFF
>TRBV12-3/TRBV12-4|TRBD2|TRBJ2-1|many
TGTGCCAGCAGTAGGACTAGCGGGCTTACGGAGTTCTTC
CASSRTSGLTEFF
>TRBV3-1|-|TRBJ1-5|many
TGTGCCAGCAGCCTGAGGGGGGGAAATCAGCCCCAGCATTTT
CASSLRGGNQPQHF
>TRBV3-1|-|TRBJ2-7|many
TGTGCCAGCAGCCAATGGGGGGGCCAAGGGATCTCCGAGCAGTACTTC
CASSQWGGQGISEQYF
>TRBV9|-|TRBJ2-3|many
TGTGCCAGCAGCGCCCTACTCACCACAGATACGCAGTATTTT
CASSALLTTDTQYF
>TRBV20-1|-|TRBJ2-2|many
TGCAGTGCTAGAATGGTCAGGGAAACCGGGGAGCTGTTTTTT
CSARMVRETGELFF
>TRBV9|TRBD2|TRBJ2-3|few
TGTGCCAGCAGCACCGCCGGGACTAGCGCAGATACGCAGTATTTT
CASSTAGTSADTQYF
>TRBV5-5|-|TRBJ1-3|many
TGTGCCAGCAGCTCCTCGGTTACTGGAAACACCATATATTTT
CASSSSVTGNTIYF
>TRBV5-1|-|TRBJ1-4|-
TGCGCCAGCAGCGCGGGGACCCTTATCAATGAAAAACTGTTTTTT
CASSAGTLINEKLFF
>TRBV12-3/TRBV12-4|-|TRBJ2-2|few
TGTGCCAGCAGGTGGACGGCCGGCGGGGAGCTGTTTTTT
CASRWTAGGELFF